The 11 T cell receptor beta chains given below trace back to one sample, sequenced in a study of immune evolution from preneoplasia to lung adenocarcinoma. Measured with immunoSEQ multiplex PCR; TCRdb has only the in-frame clones, and not every one. The table lists 7,600 or so clones, around 76% of them singletons, with about 3% in the top ten. The material sequenced was FFPE minimally invasive lung adenocarcinoma tissue. These receptors came from a person aged 70 to 85 with lung adenocarcinoma.

This sequence joins TRBV28 and TRBJ1-2, with TRBD1 as a possible D gene (5 bases). The CDR3 totals 15 residues. From germline, CDR1 is MDHEN and CDR2 SYDVKM. V was pared by 8 bases and J by 4 bases, with 20 bases between. The CDR3 reads CASSKTGTAFYGYTF. The CDR3, as DNA: TGTGCCAGCTCCAAAACCGGGACGGCCTTCTATGGCTACACCTTC.

The gene calls are TRBV11-2 and TRBJ2-3; D is ambiguous. Trimming shortened V by 0 bases and J by 10 bases, and 8 bases separated the two germline ends. Germline assignment: CDR1 SGHAT and CDR2 FQNNGV. The CDR3 is 12 amino acids. The CDR3 sequence is CASSLDPYPQYF. CDR3 in DNA: TGTGCCAGCAGCTTAGATCCTTATCCGCAGTATTTT.

The CDR3 DNA reads TGTGCCAGCAGTGAAATTCCCGTGAGGAGGACAGGATCGGGCTATGGCTACACCTTC. This sequence encodes CASSEIPVRRTGSGYGYTF. V is TRBV6-1 and J is TRBJ1-2; 7 positions agree with TRBD1. Germline CDR1 and CDR2: MNHNS and SASEGT. This CDR3 is 19 amino acids long. V dropped 2 bases and J dropped 4; count of bases not matched to a gene: 19.

This CDR3 reads CASSQRGGHNGEQFF. The CDR3 nucleotides are TGTGCCAGCAGCCAGCGGGGGGGCCACAATGGGGAGCAGTTCTTC. V usage is TRBV7-3 and J usage is TRBJ2-1, with 10 bases fitting TRBD2. Germline V lookup: CDR1 SGHTA, CDR2 FQGTGA. The J segment lost 10 bases and the V segment lost 5 bases, leaving 11 bases of the junction unmatched. CDR3 size: 15 residues. The variable domain in full, completed from reference TRBV7-3 and TRBJ2-1, reads GAGVSQTPSNKVTEKGKYVELRCDPISGHTALYWYRQSLGQGPEFLIYFQGTGAADDSGLPNDRFFAVRPEGSVSTLKIQRTERGDSAVYLCASSQRGGHNGEQFFGPGTRLTVL.

This rearrangement joins TRBV6-6 to TRBJ2-2, with D unresolved. V lost 10 bases and J lost 2, with 14 bases in between. Per germline, CDR1 MNHNY and CDR2 SVGAGI (reference sequence). The CDR3 has 14 amino acids. The DNA for the CDR3 is TGTGCCATCGACTCAGCCGTTAACACCGGGGAGCTGTTTTTT. Amino acids: CAIDSAVNTGELFF.

This chain connects TRBV10-3 to TRBJ1-2; D might be TRBD1 (6 bases). Deletions cut 7 bases from V and 0 bases from J, with 21 bases between. Germline V gene lookup returns CDR1 ENHRY and CDR2 SYGVKD. This CDR3 comprises 17 residues. CDR3 nucleotide sequence: TGTGCCATCATCGTCCCGCCAGGGGAAGGAGCTAACTATGGCTACACCTTC. Amino acid sequence: CAIIVPPGEGANYGYTF.

The rearrangement links TRBV12-5 to TRBJ2-3; 8 bases match TRBD2. Trimming took 3 bases from V and 3 from J; bases not matched to a gene: 8. Germline lookup yields CDR1 LGHNT and CDR2 FRNRAP. The CDR3 extends over 16 amino acids. The CDR3 region has the DNA TGTGCTAGTGGTTTAGGGGCGGGGGGCCCTACAGATACGCAGTATTTT. This encodes CASGLGAGGPTDTQYF.

This chain joins TRBV5-1 and TRBJ2-3; TRBD2 agrees at 12 bases. Per germline, CDR1 SGHRS and CDR2 YFSETQ. Losses at the gene ends were 2 bases for V and 1 base for J; bases not matched to a gene: 2. The CDR3 totals 16 residues. CDR3 coding DNA: TGCGCCAGCAGCTTACCTAGCGGGGGGGGCACAGATACGCAGTATTTT. It codes for CASSLPSGGGTDTQYF.

The V gene is TRBV30, the J gene TRBJ1-2, with 7 bases lining up with TRBD1. This CDR3 spans 16 amino acids. Germline CDR1 and CDR2: GTSNPN and SVGIG (reference sequence). The junction had 8 bases not matched to a gene; V was cut back by 1 base and J by 0 bases. CDR3 sequence: CAWSAFLGQSNYGYTF. The CDR3 DNA reads as TGTGCCTGGAGTGCGTTTCTGGGACAGTCTAACTATGGCTACACCTTC. Variable domain in full (rest from reference TRBV30 and TRBJ1-2): SQTIHQWPATLVQPVGSPLSLECTVEGTSNPNLYWYRQAAGRGLQLLFYSVGIGQISSEVPQNLSASRPQDRQFILSSKKLLLSDSGFYLCAWSAFLGQSNYGYTFGSGTRLTVV.

The chain employs TRBV11-2 and TRBJ2-2; D remains unclear. CDR3 length: 12 amino acids. Germline V gene data show CDR1 as SGHAT and CDR2 as FQNNGV. With 5 bases removed from V and 5 bases from J, the gap between germline ends came to 6 bases. The CDR3 spells CASSPQTGELFF. DNA of the CDR3: TGTGCCAGCAGCCCCCAAACCGGGGAGCTGTTTTTT.

V usage is TRBV7-9 and J usage is TRBJ1-1, with a possible D match to TRBD1 (5 bases). Germline V lookup: CDR1 SEHNR, CDR2 FQNEAQ (reference sequence). V shed 3 bases and J shed 1 base, with 12 bases lying between them. CDR3 length: 15 amino acids. The chain's CDR3 is CASSFGGDENTEAFF. CDR3 coding DNA: TGTGCCAGCAGCTTTGGCGGGGACGAGAACACTGAAGCTTTCTTT. The full variable domain, its missing parts supplied by reference TRBV7-9 and TRBJ1-1, is DTGVSQNPRHKITKRGQNVTFRCDPISEHNRLYWYRQTLGQGPEFLTYFQNEAQLEKSRLLSDRFSAERPKGSFSTLEIQRTEQGDSAMYLCASSFGGDENTEAFFGQGTRLTVV.